This entry lists 10 T cell receptor beta chains sequenced from one sample in a study of cytomegalovirus exposure and HLA in healthy donors. A multiplex PCR was run with 60 Vbeta primers and 13 Jbeta primers. Data came from immunoSEQ multiplex PCR; TCRdb stores just in-frame clones and leaves some out. The table shows about 62,000 clones, with roughly 75% occurring only once. The sample comprised PBMCs. Receptor source: a woman aged 25-40 years in good health and CMV-seronegative.

This sequence joins TRBV19 and TRBJ2-2; D not resolved. CDR3 length equals 12 residues. CDR1 is LNHDA and CDR2 is SQIVND in the germline V gene (reference sequence). With 3 bases removed from V and 5 bases from J, the gap between germline ends came to 4 bases. CDR3 in amino acids: CASSIITGELFF. CDR3 nucleotide sequence: TGTGCCAGTAGTATTATAACCGGGGAGCTGTTTTTT.

The chain employs TRBV7-3 and TRBJ2-3, with 10 bases that match TRBD1. Germline values: CDR1 SGHTA, CDR2 FQGTGA. The CDR3 covers 15 residues. Trimming removed 4 bases from V and 5 bases from J; junction bases left unmatched: 6. The CDR3 DNA follows: TGTGCCAGCAGCTCCCGACAGGGGGCGGGAGATACGCAGTATTTT. It encodes CASSSRQGAGDTQYF.

V usage is TRBV5-6 and J usage is TRBJ2-7; 11 bases line up with TRBD1. CDR3 length equals 14 residues. From germline, CDR1 is SGHDT and CDR2 YYEEEE. With V trimmed by 5 bases and J by 5 bases, 6 bases remained unmatched. CDR3 in amino acids: CASRSDRGLHEQYF. The CDR3 bases are TGTGCCAGCAGATCGGACAGGGGGCTCCACGAGCAGTACTTC.

The chain joins TRBV7-2 to TRBJ2-1, with 12 positions matching TRBD2. Germline V gene data show CDR1 as SGHTA and CDR2 as FQGNSA. After removal of 4 bases from V and 6 bases from J, the junction contained 10 bases not matched to a gene. The CDR3 is made up of 17 amino acids. The CDR3 protein is CASSSILAGGRSNEQFF. DNA for the CDR3: TGTGCCAGCAGCTCCATCCTAGCGGGAGGGAGGAGCAATGAGCAGTTCTTC.

This clone was picked up a small number of times. This chain links TRBV5-1 with TRBJ2-3, with D tentatively TRBD2 (6 bases). This CDR3 has 14 amino acids. The germline gives CDR1 SGHRS, CDR2 YFSETQ. V gave up 4 bases and J gave up 2 bases, with 11 bases separating them. CDR3 coding DNA: TGCGCCAGCAGCCTCCCTAGCGCCACAGATACGCAGTATTTT. Translating gives CASSLPSATDTQYF. The variable domain in full, completed from reference TRBV5-1 and TRBJ2-3, reads KAGVTQTPRYLIKTRGQQVTLSCSPISGHRSVSWYQQTPGQGLQFLFEYFSETQRNKGNFPGRFSGRQFSNSRSEMNVSTLELGDSALYLCASSLPSATDTQYFGPGTRLTVL.

In its sample, this clone was seen a few times. The chain employs TRBV7-2 and TRBJ2-2; 7 positions match TRBD2. This CDR3 spans 17 amino acids. V gave up 1 base and J gave up 9 bases; unmatched junction bases: 14. Germline V gene data show CDR1 as SGHTA and CDR2 as FQGNSA. The DNA of the CDR3 is TGTGCCAGCAGCTTAGACAGCCGGGGAGCCGGGGGGAGGGAGCTGTTTTTT. Its protein is CASSLDSRGAGGRELFF.

This clone is a singleton in its sample. The chain is built from TRBV5-1 and TRBJ1-1, with TRBD1 as a possible D gene (6 bases). CDR3 size: 17 residues. Germline V gene sequence: CDR1 SGHRS, CDR2 YFSETQ. V gave up 0 bases and J gave up 9 bases, with 24 bases separating them. The CDR3 coding sequence is TGCGCCAGCAGCTTGGCCGCGGGGGGCGCTCCCCTATCCCAAGCTTTCTTT. Amino acids: CASSLAAGGAPLSQAFF. Full variable domain (missing parts from reference TRBV5-1 and TRBJ1-1): KAGVTQTPRYLIKTRGQQVTLSCSPISGHRSVSWYQQTPGQGLQFLFEYFSETQRNKGNFPGRFSGRQFSNSRSEMNVSTLELGDSALYLCASSLAAGGAPLSQAFFGQGTRLTVV.

This chain's CDR3 is CASSPTGTGEGYGYTF. The CDR3, as DNA: TGTGCCAGCAGCCCTACCGGGACAGGGGAGGGATATGGCTACACCTTC. The J gene is TRBJ1-2, the V gene TRBV11-2; 10 nucleotides align to TRBD1. The CDR3 has 16 residues. V shed 5 bases, J shed 5 bases, and the junction held 11 bases outside the gene matches. Germline V gives CDR1 SGHAT, CDR2 FQNNGV.

The V gene is TRBV29-1, the J gene TRBJ2-5; TRBD2 is a possible D gene (6 bases). Trimming left V 3 bases short and J 6 bases short, with 14 bases between. This CDR3 contains 13 residues. Germline V CDR1 and CDR2: SQVTM, ANQGSEA. This chain's CDR3 is CSVESGDGKTQYF. The CDR3 DNA reads as TGCAGCGTTGAGTCGGGAGATGGCAAGACCCAGTACTTC.

The sample holds one count of this clone. The V call is TRBV4-3, the J call TRBJ2-1; 13 bases are a match to TRBD2. The CDR3 totals 20 residues. Germline CDR1 LGHNA, CDR2 YSLEER. V gave up 0 bases and J gave up 0 bases; unmatched junction bases: 8. For the CDR3, the DNA is TGCGCCAGCAGCCAAGATCGAGGGACTAGCGGGGCGAGCTCCTACAATGAGCAGTTCTTC. Translated, it gives CASSQDRGTSGASSYNEQFF.